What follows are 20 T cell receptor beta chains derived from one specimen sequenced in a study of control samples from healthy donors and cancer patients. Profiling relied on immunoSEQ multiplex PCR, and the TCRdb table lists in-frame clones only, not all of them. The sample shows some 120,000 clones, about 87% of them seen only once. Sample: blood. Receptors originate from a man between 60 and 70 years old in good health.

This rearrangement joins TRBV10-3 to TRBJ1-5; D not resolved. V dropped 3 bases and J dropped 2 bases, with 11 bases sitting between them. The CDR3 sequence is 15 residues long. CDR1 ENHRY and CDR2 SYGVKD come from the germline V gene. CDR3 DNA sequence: TGTGCCATCAGTGAAGGTAGGGAGGGCAATCAGCCCCAGCATTTT. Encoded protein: CAISEGREGNQPQHF.

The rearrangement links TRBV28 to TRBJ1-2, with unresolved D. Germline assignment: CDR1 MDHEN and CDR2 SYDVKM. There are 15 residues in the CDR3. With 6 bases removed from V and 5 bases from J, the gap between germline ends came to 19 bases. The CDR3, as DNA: TGTGCCAGCAGCAATAAGGGTCTGCAGTCATATGGCTACACCTTC. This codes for CASSNKGLQSYGYTF.

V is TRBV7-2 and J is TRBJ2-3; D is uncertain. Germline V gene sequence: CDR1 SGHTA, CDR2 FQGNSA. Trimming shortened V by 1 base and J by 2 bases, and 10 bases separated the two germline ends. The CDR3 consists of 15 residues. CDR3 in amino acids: CASSLDGYNTDTQYF. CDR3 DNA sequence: TGTGCCAGCAGCTTAGATGGGTACAACACAGATACGCAGTATTTT. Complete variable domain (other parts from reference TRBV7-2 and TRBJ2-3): GAGVSQSPSNKVTEKGKDVELRCDPISGHTALYWYRQSLGQGLEFLIYFQGNSAPDKSGLPSDRFSAERTGGSVSTLTIQRTQQEDSAVYLCASSLDGYNTDTQYFGPGTRLTVL.

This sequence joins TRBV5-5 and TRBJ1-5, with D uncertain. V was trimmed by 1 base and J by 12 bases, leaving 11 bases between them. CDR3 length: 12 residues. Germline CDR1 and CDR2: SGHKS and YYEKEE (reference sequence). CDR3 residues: CASSLPLGRQHF. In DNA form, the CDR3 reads TGTGCCAGCAGCTTGCCTTTGGGCCGCCAGCATTTT.

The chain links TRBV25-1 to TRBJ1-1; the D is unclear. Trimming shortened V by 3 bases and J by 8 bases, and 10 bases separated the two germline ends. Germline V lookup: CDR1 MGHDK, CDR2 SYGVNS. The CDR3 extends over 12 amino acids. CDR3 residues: CASSDPDLEAFF. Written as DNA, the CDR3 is TGTGCCAGCAGTGATCCGGACTTGGAAGCTTTCTTT.

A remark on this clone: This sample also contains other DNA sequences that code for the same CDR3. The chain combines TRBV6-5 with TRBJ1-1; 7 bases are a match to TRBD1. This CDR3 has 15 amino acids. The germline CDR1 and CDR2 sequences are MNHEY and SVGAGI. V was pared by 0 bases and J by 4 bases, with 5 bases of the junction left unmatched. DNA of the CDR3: TGTGCCAGCAGTTACTCAGGGGGCGCAGGCACTGAAGCTTTCTTT. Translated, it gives CASSYSGGAGTEAFF.

The CDR3 nucleotides are TGTGCCAGTGGGACGCGGGCGGGCGAGCAGTACTTC. This translates into CASGTRAGEQYF. The V and J genes are TRBV19 and TRBJ2-7; perhaps D is TRBD1 or TRBD2 (5 bases each). Trimming pared 8 bases from V and 6 bases from J, leaving 14 bases between. Germline-derived CDR1 and CDR2 are LNHDA and SQIVND (reference sequence). The CDR3 consists of 12 residues.

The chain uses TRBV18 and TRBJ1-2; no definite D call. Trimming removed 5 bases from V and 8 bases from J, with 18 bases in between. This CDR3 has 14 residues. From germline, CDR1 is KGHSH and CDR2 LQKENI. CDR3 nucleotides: TGTGCCAGCTCATTAAAGGCCGACTCGGGGGGCTACACCTTC. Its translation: CASSLKADSGGYTF.

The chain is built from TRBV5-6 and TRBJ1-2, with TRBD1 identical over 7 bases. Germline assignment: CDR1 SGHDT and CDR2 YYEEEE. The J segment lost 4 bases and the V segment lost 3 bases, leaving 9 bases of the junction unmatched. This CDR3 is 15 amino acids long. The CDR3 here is CASSSRGQPFYGYTF. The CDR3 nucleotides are TGTGCCAGCAGCTCCCGGGGACAGCCCTTCTATGGCTACACCTTC.

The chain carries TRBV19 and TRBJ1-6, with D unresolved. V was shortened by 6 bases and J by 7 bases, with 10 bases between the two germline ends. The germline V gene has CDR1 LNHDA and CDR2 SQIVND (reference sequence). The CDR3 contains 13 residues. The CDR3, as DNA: TGTGCCAGTAGCACCGACACCAATTCACCCCTCCACTTT. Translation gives CASSTDTNSPLHF. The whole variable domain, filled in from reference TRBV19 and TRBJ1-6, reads DGGITQSPKYLFRKEGQNVTLSCEQNLNHDAMYWYRQDPGQGLRLIYYSQIVNDFQKGDIAEGYSVSREKKESFPLTVTSAQKNPTAFYLCASSTDTNSPLHFGNGTRLTVT.

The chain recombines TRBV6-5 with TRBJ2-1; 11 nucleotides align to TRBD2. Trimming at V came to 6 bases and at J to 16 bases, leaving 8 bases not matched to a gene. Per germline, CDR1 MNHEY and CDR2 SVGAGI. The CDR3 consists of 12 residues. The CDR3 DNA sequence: TGTGCCAGCAGCCTTAGCGGGGGGGCGTTTTTCTTC. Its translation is CASSLSGGAFFF.

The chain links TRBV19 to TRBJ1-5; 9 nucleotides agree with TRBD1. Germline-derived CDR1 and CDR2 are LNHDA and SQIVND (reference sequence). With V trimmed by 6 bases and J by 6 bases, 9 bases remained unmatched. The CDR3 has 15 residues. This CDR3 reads CASSSLGTGIQPQHF. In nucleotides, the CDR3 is TGTGCCAGTAGCAGCTTGGGGACAGGGATTCAGCCCCAGCATTTT. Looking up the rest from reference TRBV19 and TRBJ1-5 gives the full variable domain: DGGITQSPKYLFRKEGQNVTLSCEQNLNHDAMYWYRQDPGQGLRLIYYSQIVNDFQKGDIAEGYSVSREKKESFPLTVTSAQKNPTAFYLCASSSLGTGIQPQHFGDGTRLSIL.

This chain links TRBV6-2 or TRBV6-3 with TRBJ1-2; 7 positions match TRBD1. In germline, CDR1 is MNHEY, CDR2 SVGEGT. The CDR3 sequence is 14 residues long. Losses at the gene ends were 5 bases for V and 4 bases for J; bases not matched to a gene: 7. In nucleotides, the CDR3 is TGTGCCAGCAGTCGGGACAGCCTGTCCTATGGCTACACCTTC. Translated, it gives CASSRDSLSYGYTF.

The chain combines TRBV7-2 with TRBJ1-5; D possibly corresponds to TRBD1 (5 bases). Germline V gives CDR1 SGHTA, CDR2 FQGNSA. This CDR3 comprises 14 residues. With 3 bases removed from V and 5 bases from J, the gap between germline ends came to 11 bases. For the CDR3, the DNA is TGTGCCAGCAGCTTCCCAGGGAGGGATCAGCCCCAGCATTTT. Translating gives CASSFPGRDQPQHF.

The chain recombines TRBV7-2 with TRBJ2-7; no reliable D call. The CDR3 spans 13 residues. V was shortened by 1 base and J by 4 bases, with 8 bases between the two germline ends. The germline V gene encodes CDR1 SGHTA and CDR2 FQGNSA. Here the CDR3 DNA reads TGTGCCAGCAGCTTAGACGGATGGTACGAGCAGTACTTC. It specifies CASSLDGWYEQYF.

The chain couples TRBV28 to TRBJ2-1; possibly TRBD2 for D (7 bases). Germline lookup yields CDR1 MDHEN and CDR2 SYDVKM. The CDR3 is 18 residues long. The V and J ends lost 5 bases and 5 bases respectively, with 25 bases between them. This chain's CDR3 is CASSPPSGARGFNNEQFF. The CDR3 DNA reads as TGTGCCAGCAGTCCCCCCTCGGGGGCGCGGGGGTTTAACAATGAGCAGTTCTTC.

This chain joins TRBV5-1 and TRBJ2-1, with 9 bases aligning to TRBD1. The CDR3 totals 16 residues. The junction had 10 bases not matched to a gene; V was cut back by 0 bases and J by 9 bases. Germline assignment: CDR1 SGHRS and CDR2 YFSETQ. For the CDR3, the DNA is TGCGCCAGCAGCTTGGTACCCACAGGGGGCGCGACTGAGCAGTTCTTC. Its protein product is CASSLVPTGGATEQFF.

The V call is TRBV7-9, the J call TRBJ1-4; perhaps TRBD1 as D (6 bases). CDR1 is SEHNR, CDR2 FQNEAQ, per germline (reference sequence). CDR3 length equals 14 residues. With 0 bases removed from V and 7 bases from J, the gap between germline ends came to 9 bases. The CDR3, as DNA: TGTGCCAGCAGCTTAGCGCAACAGGGTGAAAAACTGTTTTTT. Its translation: CASSLAQQGEKLFF.

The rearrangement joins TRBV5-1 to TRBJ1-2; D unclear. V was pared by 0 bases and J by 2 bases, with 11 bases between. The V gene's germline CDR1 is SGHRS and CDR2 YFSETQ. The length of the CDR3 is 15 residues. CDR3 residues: CASSLEAGRNYGYTF. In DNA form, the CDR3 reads TGCGCCAGCAGCTTGGAAGCAGGACGCAACTATGGCTACACCTTC.

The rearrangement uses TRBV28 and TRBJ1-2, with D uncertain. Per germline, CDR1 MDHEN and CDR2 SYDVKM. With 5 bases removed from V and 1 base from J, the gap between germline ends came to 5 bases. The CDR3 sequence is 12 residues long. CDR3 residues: CASSVNNYGYTF. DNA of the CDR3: TGTGCCAGCAGTGTAAATAACTATGGCTACACCTTC.